Presented here are 16 T cell receptor beta chains from one specimen sequenced in a study of breast tumors, draining lymph nodes, adjacent tissues. TCRdb called the multiplex PCR reads again in MiXCR, with one record for every CDR3 protein. The table lists 15,000 or so distinct CDR3 sequences, roughly 46% of them singletons. Sequencing used tumor-adjacent breast tissue. The source of these receptors is a female donor with breast cancer. Some clones in this sample may be carry-over from other donors' samples.

The chain joins TRBV20-1 to TRBJ2-1, with D possibly being TRBD2 (5 bases). V gave up 3 bases and J gave up 3 bases, with 15 bases separating them. The CDR3 extends over 15 amino acids. Germline V lookup: CDR1 DFQATT, CDR2 SNEGSKA (reference sequence). The CDR3 loop is CSARITSGVYNEQFF. Written as DNA, the CDR3 is TGCAGTGCTAGGATAACTAGTGGGGTCTACAATGAGCAGTTCTTC.

V is TRBV2 and J is TRBJ2-3; D is uncertain. CDR3 length equals 12 residues. Trimming pared 6 bases from V and 5 bases from J, leaving 9 bases between. The V gene's germline CDR1 is SNHLY and CDR2 FYNNEI. The CDR3 here is CASSIKVDTQYF. The CDR3 DNA follows: TGTGCCAGCAGCATTAAGGTAGATACGCAGTATTTT.

The CDR3 loop is CASSYSTGRRNSPLHF. The CDR3 coding sequence is TGTGCCAGCAGTTACTCAACAGGGAGACGTAATTCACCCCTCCACTTT. The V gene is TRBV6-5, the J gene TRBJ1-6, with a tentative D call TRBD1 (6 bases). Germline CDR1 is MNHEY and CDR2 is SVGAGI. The V end was cut by 0 bases, the J end by 6 bases, with 12 bases between. The CDR3 is made up of 16 amino acids.

By share, this clonotype counts as medium-sized. V gene TRBV7-9 combines with J gene TRBJ1-2; unclear D gene. This CDR3 region has 13 residues. Germline V lookup: CDR1 SEHNR, CDR2 FQNEAQ (reference sequence). V was clipped by 3 bases and J by 6 bases, with 11 bases between them. CDR3 in DNA: TGTGCCAGCAGCTTTTTCAGTTCGGATGGCTACACCTTC. Its protein product is CASSFFSSDGYTF.

On this clonotype: Germline and junction disagree at one end, which may indicate a read error. The V gene is TRBV7-9, the J gene TRBJ2-5; TRBD1 is a possible D gene (5 bases). The CDR3 sequence is 15 residues long. CDR1 and CDR2 (germline): SEHNR, FQNEAQ (reference sequence). The CDR3 reads CASSLVGAGQETQPF. The CDR3, as DNA: TGTGCCAGCAGCTTAGTAGGGGCAGGACAAGAGACCCAGCCCTTC.

This chain connects TRBV7-9 to TRBJ1-6; D possibly corresponds to TRBD1 (6 bases). Germline CDR1 and CDR2: SEHNR and FQNEAQ (reference sequence). The CDR3 spans 16 residues. V lost 3 bases and J 6 bases, leaving 15 bases between the germline ends. In DNA form, the CDR3 reads TGTGCCAGCAGCTTCGTCGGGGGGCACGGTAATTCACCCCTCCACTTT. It encodes CASSFVGGHGNSPLHF.

Regarding this clonotype: This may come from a read error, since a much larger clone is one base off. V usage is TRBV6-1 and J usage is TRBJ2-1; D gene ambiguous. The V gene's germline CDR1 is MNHNS and CDR2 SASEGT. The CDR3 is 13 residues long. The CDR3 spells CAGRHGGYNEQFF. CDR3 bases: TGTGCCGGCAGGCACGGCGGCTACAATGAGCAGTTCTTC.

The CDR3 here is CRAGQGAYNTGELFF. The CDR3 coding sequence is TGCAGAGCCGGACAGGGGGCTTACAACACCGGGGAGCTGTTTTTT. The chain combines TRBV20-1 with TRBJ2-2; 11 bases are shared with TRBD1. CDR1 and CDR2 from the germline V gene are DFQATT and SNEGSKA (reference sequence). The CDR3 is 15 amino acids.

The chain is built from TRBV5-1 and TRBJ2-7; D possibly corresponds to TRBD1 (6 bases). CDR3 length: 15 amino acids. Germline V CDR1 and CDR2: SGHRS, YFSETQ. Trimming stripped 4 bases from V and 3 bases from J, with 17 bases between. The CDR3 region has the DNA TGCGCCAGCAGCCCAACGGACAGTGTGCTCTACGAGCAGTACTTC. Encoded protein: CASSPTDSVLYEQYF.

The chain combines TRBV4-1 with TRBJ1-3, with TRBD1 matching 10 bases. Per germline, CDR1 MGHRA and CDR2 YSYEKL. V lost 5 bases to trimming and J lost 4 bases; unmatched junction nucleotides: 5. This CDR3 has 15 amino acids. In nucleotides, the CDR3 is TGCGCCAGCAGCAAAGGGACAGGGGCCGGAAACACCATATATTTT. Protein sequence: CASSKGTGAGNTIYF.

This clonotype appeared many times. A much larger clone lies one base from this, so it may be a read error. CDR3 bases: TGTGCCAGCAGTCACAGCCAAGAGACCCAGTACTTC. Its translation is CASSHSQETQYF. The V call is TRBV6-2 or TRBV6-3, the J call TRBJ2-5; D is ambiguous. V was pared by 5 bases and J by 1 base, with 5 bases between. The germline V gene has CDR1 MNHEY and CDR2 SVGEGT. The CDR3 is 12 amino acids.

V usage is TRBV6-2 or TRBV6-3 and J usage is TRBJ2-3, with D unresolved. The CDR3 contains 15 residues. V lost 5 bases and J 1 base, leaving 13 bases between the germline ends. The germline CDR1 and CDR2 sequences are MNHEY and SVGEGT. CDR3 region: CASSPLAAGTDTQYF. The CDR3 region has the DNA TGTGCCAGCAGTCCGCTTGCGGCGGGCACAGATACGCAGTATTTT.

This clonotype was counted at least ten times. The chain is built from TRBV20-1 and TRBJ1-1; 7 bases agree with TRBD1. This CDR3 contains 14 residues. The germline CDR1 and CDR2 sequences are DFQATT and SNEGSKA (reference sequence). V lost 2 bases and J lost 6; bases outside the gene matches: 9. The CDR3 loop is CSARKARQGAEAFF. For the CDR3, the DNA is TGCAGTGCTAGAAAGGCCCGGCAGGGGGCTGAAGCTTTCTTT.

This clonotype has ten or more counts. The V call is TRBV27, the J call TRBJ2-5, with 11 bases identical to TRBD1. This CDR3 is built from 16 residues. Germline CDR1 MNHEY, CDR2 SMNVEV (reference sequence). V trimming: 5 bases; J trimming: 2 bases; junction bases outside the gene matches: 7. CDR3: CASSQLGQGGQETQYF. The CDR3 DNA sequence: TGTGCCAGCAGTCAACTGGGACAGGGGGGGCAAGAGACCCAGTACTTC.

This clonotype has only one observation. The rearrangement joins TRBV25-1 to TRBJ2-1; TRBD1 matches 9 bases. This CDR3 has 16 amino acids. Trimming cost V 6 bases and J 5 bases; bases outside gene matches: 11. CDR1 is MGHDK, CDR2 SYGVNS, per germline. The CDR3 DNA follows: TGTGCCAGCAGCGTCACCGGGACAGGGTTCAACAATGAGCAGTTCTTC. Translated: CASSVTGTGFNNEQFF.

The J gene is TRBJ1-2, the V gene TRBV10-3, with a tentative D call TRBD1 (5 bases). Germline V gene data show CDR1 as ENHRY and CDR2 as SYGVKD. V was cut by 6 bases and J by 4 bases, with 12 bases left in between. The CDR3 is 13 amino acids. CDR3 nucleotide sequence: TGTGCCATCAGCGCAAGGGGCTCCTATGGCTACACCTTC. Translating it yields CAISARGSYGYTF.